The 5 T cell receptor beta chains below come from one sample, sequenced in a study of blood T cell repertoires in COVID-19. Measured with immunoSEQ multiplex PCR; TCRdb has only the in-frame clones, and not every one. The data hold about 240,000 clones, with 85% observed a single time. Sequenced material: peripheral blood. These receptor sequences come from a woman in her fifties or sixties with active or convalescent COVID-19.

The V and J genes are TRBV5-1 and TRBJ2-3; 8 positions match TRBD1. CDR1 is SGHRS, CDR2 YFSETQ, per germline. This CDR3 comprises 14 residues. The junction had 1 base not matched to a gene; V was cut back by 0 bases and J by 4 bases. DNA of the CDR3: TGCGCCAGCAGCTTGGTACAGGGGGCAGATACGCAGTATTTT. Its protein is CASSLVQGADTQYF.

V is TRBV28 and J is TRBJ1-1, with D unresolved. V was trimmed by 5 bases and J by 1 base, leaving 11 bases between them. CDR3 length: 14 residues. Germline-derived CDR1 and CDR2 are MDHEN and SYDVKM. The CDR3 here is CASSPQATNTEAFF. The CDR3 DNA follows: TGTGCCAGCAGTCCCCAGGCCACGAACACTGAAGCTTTCTTT.

The V gene is TRBV5-6, the J gene TRBJ2-7; 8 bases align to TRBD1. The V segment lost 0 bases and the J segment 5 bases; nucleotides outside the gene matches: 4. Germline-derived CDR1 and CDR2 are SGHDT and YYEEEE. CDR3 length: 14 amino acids. CDR3 bases: TGTGCCAGCAGCTTGGGACAGGGGTCCCACGAGCAGTACTTC. Residues: CASSLGQGSHEQYF.

This clone was seen many times. The CDR3 DNA reads as TGTGCCAGCCCGGGACTAGCGGGTGTCAGCACCGGGGAGCTGTTTTTT. This translates into CASPGLAGVSTGELFF. The rearrangement links TRBV18 to TRBJ2-2; TRBD2 agrees at 12 bases. V lost 8 bases, J lost 4 bases, and 8 bases stayed unmatched. The CDR3 spans 16 residues. The germline gives CDR1 KGHSH, CDR2 LQKENI.

V gene TRBV7-8 combines with J gene TRBJ2-5; maybe TRBD1 (6 bases). Trimming left V 6 bases short and J 5 bases short, with 19 bases between. The germline CDR1 and CDR2 sequences are SGHVS and FQNEAQ. The CDR3 totals 15 residues. CDR3 sequence: CASSSYYYRVETQYF. As DNA, the CDR3 is TGTGCCAGCAGTTCCTATTATTACAGGGTGGAGACCCAGTACTTC.